A single TCR beta chain is shown here with its context. The data were taken from a study of cytomegalovirus exposure and HLA in healthy donors. PCR employed 60 Vbeta and 13 Jbeta primers. Libraries were prepared by immunoSEQ multiplex PCR; TCRdb keeps only in-frame clonotypes and omits some of them. The sample has 150,000 to 200,000 clones, approximately 77% seen once. Trimming removed 8 bases from V and 3 bases from J; junction bases left unmatched: 12. Germline CDR1 SEHNR, CDR2 FQNEAQ (reference sequence). The CDR3 consists of 15 residues. The sample taken for sequencing was PBMCs. The TCR was taken from a male donor in good health and CMV-seropositive. The gene calls are TRBV7-9 and TRBJ2-5; TRBD1 matches at 7 bases. CDR3 DNA: TGTGCCAGCGGGGTACAGGGGTGGGGCAAAGAGACCCAGTACTTC. This gives the protein CASGVQGWGKETQYF.